The clone carrying this TCR beta chain was recorded many times. From RNA transcripts, TCR beta CDR3 regions were amplified. Primed by the HTBI set, a first-round RT-PCR was run on the TCR CDR3. A single record per CDR3 protein comes from TCRdb applying MiXCR to the multiplex PCR reads. The sample contains about 290,000 distinct CDR3 sequences, around 15% of which appear only once. This CDR3 has 14 amino acids. The V and J ends lost 2 bases and 3 bases, in that order; junction bases with no gene match: 4. CDR1 and CDR2 (germline): GTSNPN, SVGIG (reference sequence). These data come from a study of T cells in Graves' hyperthyroidism and ophthalmopathy. About the research overall: Blood from the periphery was taken at initial diagnosis, before any treatment.

PBMCs came from about 10 ml fresh peripheral blood. The TCR sequence derives from a woman aged 50 to 65 with Graves' hyperthyroidism that later progressed to Graves' ophthalmopathy. Sequencing used blood. J is TRBJ2-7 and V is TRBV30; 10 bases are a match to TRBD1. CDR3 amino acids: CAWSLRTGGYEQYF. The CDR3 DNA follows: TGTGCCTGGAGTCTCCGGACAGGGGGCTACGAGCAGTACTTC.